Presented here are 20 T cell receptor beta chains from one specimen sequenced in a study of T cell responses to AZD1222 COVID-19 vaccine. Sequencing used immunoSEQ multiplex PCR; TCRdb keeps in-frame clones, though not all of them. The sample records 100,000 or so clones, around nine tenths being singletons. The input for sequencing was peripheral blood, taken on day 0 of AZD1222 vaccination. The receptor set was obtained from an adult in good health.

This rearrangement joins TRBV6-4 to TRBJ1-1, with D perhaps TRBD1 (5 bases). Germline V CDR1 and CDR2: MRHNA, SNTAGT. The CDR3 loop spans 14 amino acids. The V gene lost 0 bases and the J gene lost 7 bases, with 12 bases spanning the gap. The CDR3 DNA follows: TGTGCCAGCAGTGACTCTCTAGGGGCGGGTGAAGCTTTCTTT. Translation: CASSDSLGAGEAFF.

The chain has TRBV19 and TRBJ1-2; D uncertain. Germline CDR1 and CDR2: LNHDA and SQIVND (reference sequence). The CDR3 runs to 15 residues. V lost 6 bases to trimming and J lost 3 bases, with 17 bases between them. The CDR3 nucleotides read TGTGCCAGTAGCACCCTAGGCGGAGGCCACTATGGCTACACCTTC. As protein: CASSTLGGGHYGYTF. Combining the CDR3 with reference TRBV19 and TRBJ1-2 gives the whole variable domain DGGITQSPKYLFRKEGQNVTLSCEQNLNHDAMYWYRQDPGQGLRLIYYSQIVNDFQKGDIAEGYSVSREKKESFPLTVTSAQKNPTAFYLCASSTLGGGHYGYTFGSGTRLTVV.

This chain uses TRBV5-5 with TRBJ2-3, with 9 bases fitting TRBD1. The germline CDR1 and CDR2 sequences are SGHKS and YYEKEE (reference sequence). V lost 5 bases, J lost 5 bases, and 9 bases stayed unmatched. The CDR3 runs 15 residues. This CDR3 is CASRQPGQGRDTQYF. The CDR3 nucleotides read TGTGCCAGCAGACAACCGGGACAGGGCCGAGATACGCAGTATTTT.

J is TRBJ1-5 and V is TRBV7-2; D is possibly TRBD1 (6 bases). This CDR3 region has 13 residues. Trimming pared 3 bases from V and 6 bases from J, leaving 9 bases between. CDR1 SGHTA and CDR2 FQGNSA come from the germline V gene. As DNA, the CDR3 is TGTGCCAGCAGCTTTCAACAGGGTCAGCCCCAGCATTTT. Translating gives CASSFQQGQPQHF.

The chain has TRBV9 and TRBJ2-7; 8 bases line up with TRBD2. The length of the CDR3 is 16 residues. V was clipped by 0 bases and J by 2 bases; unmatched bases: 7. Germline values: CDR1 SGDLS, CDR2 YYNGEE. CDR3 protein: CASSVGPSGGTYEQYF. The CDR3 coding sequence is TGTGCCAGCAGCGTAGGTCCCAGCGGGGGAACCTACGAGCAGTACTTC.

V and J are TRBV19 and TRBJ2-1; 8 nucleotides agree with TRBD2. With V trimmed by 6 bases and J by 4 bases, 5 bases remained unmatched. CDR3 length: 14 amino acids. Germline V gene data show CDR1 as LNHDA and CDR2 as SQIVND (reference sequence). The DNA for the CDR3 is TGTGCCAGTAGCTCGGGGGGGATTTACAATGAGCAGTTCTTC. It specifies CASSSGGIYNEQFF.

The CDR3: CASSQLLENTEAFF. For the CDR3, the DNA is TGTGCCAGCAGCCAATTGCTTGAGAACACTGAAGCTTTCTTT. V and J are TRBV16 and TRBJ1-1, with D uncertain. This CDR3 comprises 14 residues. In germline, CDR1 is KGHSY, CDR2 FQNENV. V lost 1 base and J 1 base, leaving 7 bases between the germline ends.

The chain employs TRBV5-1 and TRBJ2-7; 8 bases agree with TRBD2. CDR1 and CDR2 (germline): SGHRS, YFSETQ. V gave up 0 bases and J gave up 1 base; unmatched junction bases: 6. The CDR3 contains 16 residues. Here the CDR3 DNA reads TGCGCCAGCAGCTTGGCCCCGGGGGGGATTTCCTACGAGCAGTACTTC. It specifies CASSLAPGGISYEQYF.

This rearrangement joins TRBV2 to TRBJ1-1; 8 bases are shared with TRBD1. Unmatched junction bases numbered 8, after V lost 6 bases and J lost 8 bases. CDR1 and CDR2 from the germline V gene are SNHLY and FYNNEI. The CDR3 length is 13 residues. The CDR3 DNA reads as TGTGCCAGCAGGACAAACCGACAGGGGGAAGCTTTCTTT. It encodes CASRTNRQGEAFF.

The chain joins TRBV4-2 to TRBJ1-1; D not resolved. This CDR3 contains 15 residues. The ends were cut back, 0 bases at V and 4 bases at J, with 12 bases in the middle. Germline CDR1 is LGHNA and CDR2 is YNFKEQ. The CDR3 here is CASSQELREGTEAFF. The CDR3 bases are TGTGCCAGCAGCCAAGAATTAAGGGAGGGCACTGAAGCTTTCTTT.

Turning to this clone: The identical CDR3 is also encoded by other nucleotide sequences in the sample. The chain recombines TRBV19 with TRBJ1-2, with D hard to call. From germline, CDR1 is LNHDA and CDR2 SQIVND (reference sequence). The CDR3 length is 12 residues. Trimming cost V 5 bases and J 8 bases, with 12 bases left between them. CDR3 residues: CASSPTGNGYTF. The CDR3 DNA reads as TGTGCCAGTAGTCCCACGGGAAACGGCTACACCTTC. The full variable domain, its missing parts supplied by reference TRBV19 and TRBJ1-2, is DGGITQSPKYLFRKEGQNVTLSCEQNLNHDAMYWYRQDPGQGLRLIYYSQIVNDFQKGDIAEGYSVSREKKESFPLTVTSAQKNPTAFYLCASSPTGNGYTFGSGTRLTVV.

This clone came up once. V gene TRBV6-5 combines with J gene TRBJ2-7; no definite D call. V was cut by 2 bases and J by 7 bases, with 18 bases left in between. Germline lookup yields CDR1 MNHEY and CDR2 SVGAGI. The CDR3 extends over 15 amino acids. Here the CDR3 DNA reads TGTGCCAGCAGTTACACTGCAGGCCCTGGTAGGGAGCAGTACTTC. It yields the protein CASSYTAGPGREQYF.

In its sample, this clone was seen a few times. The chain is built from TRBV11-2 and TRBJ2-2; TRBD1 matches at 9 bases. Unmatched junction bases numbered 10, after V lost 4 bases and J lost 7 bases. This CDR3 spans 16 amino acids. CDR1 is SGHAT and CDR2 is FQNNGV in the germline V gene. This CDR3 is CASSSPGQGPSGELFF. The CDR3 nucleotides are TGTGCCAGCAGCTCTCCGGGACAGGGTCCCAGCGGGGAGCTGTTTTTT.

This clone was recorded a few times. This chain uses TRBV20-1 with TRBJ2-7; 8 positions agree with TRBD2. The germline V gene has CDR1 DFQATT and CDR2 SNEGSKA (reference sequence). The CDR3 is 11 residues long. V dropped 6 bases and J dropped 3; count of bases not matched to a gene: 1. The CDR3: CSAGRVYEQYF. The CDR3 bases are TGCAGTGCCGGGAGGGTCTACGAGCAGTACTTC.

This chain links TRBV7-9 with TRBJ2-1, with D perhaps matching TRBD1 (5 bases). Trimming stripped 1 base from V and 6 bases from J, with 13 bases between. There are 15 residues in the CDR3. The germline V gene encodes CDR1 SEHNR and CDR2 FQNEAQ (reference sequence). The CDR3 region is CASSLGRALGNEQFF. The CDR3 DNA reads as TGTGCCAGCAGCTTAGGCAGGGCGTTAGGCAATGAGCAGTTCTTC.

This chain links TRBV4-3 with TRBJ1-2; 7 bases agree with TRBD1. The CDR3 sequence is 15 residues long. The junction had 4 bases not matched to a gene; V was cut back by 3 bases and J by 0 bases. Germline V CDR1 and CDR2: LGHNA, YSLEER. The CDR3, as DNA: TGCGCCAGCAGCCAGCGACAGGGTTCTAACTATGGCTACACCTTC. This codes for CASSQRQGSNYGYTF.

The chain links TRBV3-1 (or the pseudogene TRBV3-2) to TRBJ1-2, with TRBD1 as a possible D gene (6 bases). Germline-derived CDR1 and CDR2 are LGHDT and YNNKEL (reference sequence). V shed 1 base and J shed 4 bases, with 13 bases lying between them. This CDR3 comprises 15 residues. The CDR3 bases are TGTGCCAGCAGCCAAGTTGCAGGGGCGCGCTATGGCTACACCTTC. This translates into CASSQVAGARYGYTF.

The J gene is TRBJ2-3, the V gene TRBV5-1; 9 bases are shared with TRBD2. CDR1 and CDR2 from the germline V gene are SGHRS and YFSETQ. The CDR3 is 14 residues long. J was trimmed by 6 bases and V by 4 bases; bases with no gene match: 6. Here the CDR3 reads CASSPGGGADTQYF. The CDR3 coding sequence is TGCGCCAGCAGCCCCGGCGGGGGGGCTGATACGCAGTATTTT. Full variable domain (outside the CDR3, taken from reference TRBV5-1 and TRBJ2-3): KAGVTQTPRYLIKTRGQQVTLSCSPISGHRSVSWYQQTPGQGLQFLFEYFSETQRNKGNFPGRFSGRQFSNSRSEMNVSTLELGDSALYLCASSPGGGADTQYFGPGTRLTVL.

This rearrangement joins TRBV7-2 to TRBJ2-7; the D call may be TRBD1 or TRBD2 (5 bases each). CDR3 length: 14 residues. Per germline, CDR1 SGHTA and CDR2 FQGNSA. V lost 4 bases and J lost 3, with 13 bases in between. CDR3 nucleotide sequence: TGTGCCAGCAGCTCCACCTGGGGGAGCTACGAGCAGTACTTC. This gives the protein CASSSTWGSYEQYF.

The chain uses TRBV20-1 and TRBJ2-3; D might be TRBD2 (5 bases). The germline V gene has CDR1 DFQATT and CDR2 SNEGSKA (reference sequence). This CDR3 region has 11 residues. CDR3 sequence: CSGLDLNTQYF. CDR3 in DNA: TGCAGCGGACTCGATCTTAATACGCAGTATTTT.